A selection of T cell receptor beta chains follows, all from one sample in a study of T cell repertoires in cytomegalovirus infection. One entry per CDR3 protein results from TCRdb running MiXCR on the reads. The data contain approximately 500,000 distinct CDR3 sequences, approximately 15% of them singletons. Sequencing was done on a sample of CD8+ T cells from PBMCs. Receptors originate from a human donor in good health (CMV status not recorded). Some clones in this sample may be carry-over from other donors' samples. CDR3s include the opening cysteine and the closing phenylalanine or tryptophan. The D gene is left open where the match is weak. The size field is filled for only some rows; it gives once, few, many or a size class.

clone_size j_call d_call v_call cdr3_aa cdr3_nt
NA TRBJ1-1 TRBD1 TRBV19 CAISIVLHRGDGAFF TGTGCCATTAGTATAGTGCTTCACAGGGGGGATGGAGCTTTCTTT
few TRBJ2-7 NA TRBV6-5 CASSYSRTRELYEQYF TGTGCCAGCAGTTACTCAAGGACCCGCGAGCTCTACGAGCAGTACTTC
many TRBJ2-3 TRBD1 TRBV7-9 CASSGDRGRFTSTDTQYF TGTGCCAGCAGCGGCGACAGGGGCCGGTTTACTAGCACAGATACGCAGTATTTT
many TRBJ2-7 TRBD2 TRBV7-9 CASSPSGRKEQYF TGTGCCAGCAGCCCTAGCGGGAGAAAGGAGCAGTACTTC
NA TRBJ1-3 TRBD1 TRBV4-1 CASSPDRGAGNTIYF TGCGCCAGCAGCCCGGACAGGGGAGCTGGAAACACCATATATTTT
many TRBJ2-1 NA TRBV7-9 CASNQEYNEQFF TGTGCCAGCAACCAGGAGTACAATGAGCAGTTCTTC
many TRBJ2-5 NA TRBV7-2 CASSVQRTYRGETQYF TGTGCCAGCAGCGTTCAGCGGACTTATCGGGGGGAGACCCAGTACTTC
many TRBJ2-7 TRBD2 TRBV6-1 CASSEMTSGTYEQYF TGTGCCAGCAGTGAAATGACTAGCGGTACCTACGAGCAGTACTTC
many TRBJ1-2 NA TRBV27 CASSLRRDHGYTF TGTGCCAGCAGTTTGAGACGGGACCATGGCTACACCTTC
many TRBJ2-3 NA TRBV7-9 CASSLLGDSTDTQYF TGTGCCAGCAGCTTACTGGGAGATAGCACAGATACGCAGTATTTT
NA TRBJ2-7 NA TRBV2 CASRTNSYEQYF TGTGCCAGCAGGACAAATTCCTACGAGCAGTACTTC
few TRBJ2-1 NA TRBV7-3 CASSPQGREQFF TGTGCCAGCAGCCCGCAGGGTCGAGAGCAGTTCTTC
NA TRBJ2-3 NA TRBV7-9 CASSLGTGTEYF TGTGCCAGCTCCTTGGGCACAGGTACGGAGTATTTT
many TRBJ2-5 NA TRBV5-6 CASSPGVGETQYF TGTGCCAGCAGCCCTGGAGTGGGGGAGACCCAGTACTTC
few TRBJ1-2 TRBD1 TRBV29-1 CSVRQGFYGYTF TGCAGCGTACGACAGGGGTTCTATGGCTACACCTTC
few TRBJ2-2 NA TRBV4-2 CASTWTEMNTGELFF TGTGCCAGCACCTGGACCGAGATGAACACCGGGGAGCTGTTTTTT
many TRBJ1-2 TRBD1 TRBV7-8 CASSLEATGFGGYTF TGTGCCAGCAGCTTAGAGGCGACAGGGTTCGGTGGCTACACCTTC
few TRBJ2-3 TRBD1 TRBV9 CASSINRDRGRTDTQYF TGTGCCAGCAGCATAAACCGGGACAGGGGCCGCACAGATACGCAGTATTTT
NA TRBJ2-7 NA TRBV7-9 CASSPQTGEQYF TGTGCCAGCAGCCCTCAGACTGGGGAGCAGTACTTC
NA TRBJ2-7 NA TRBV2 CASSPYTGILFYEQYF TGTGCCAGCAGTCCCTATACAGGGATCCTCTTCTACGAGCAGTACTTC
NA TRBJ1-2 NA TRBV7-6 CASSPDMLKDGYTF TGTGCCAGCAGCCCAGACATGTTGAAGGATGGCTACACCTTC
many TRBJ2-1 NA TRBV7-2 CASSYPGASASSYNEQFF TGTGCCAGCAGCTACCCCGGGGCTAGCGCCTCCTCCTACAATGAGCAGTTCTTC
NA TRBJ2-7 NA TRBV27 CASSFLGPSYEQYF TGTGCCAGCAGTTTTCTCGGTCCCTCCTACGAGCAGTACTTC
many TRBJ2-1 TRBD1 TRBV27 CASSLFPLDRAYNEQFF TGTGCCAGCAGTTTATTCCCCCTGGACAGGGCCTACAATGAGCAGTTCTTC
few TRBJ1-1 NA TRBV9 CASSVVALPQRNTEAFF TGTGCCAGCAGCGTAGTTGCACTCCCTCAACGAAACACTGAAGCTTTCTTT
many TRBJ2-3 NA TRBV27 CASSLEGPYSTDTQYF TGTGCCAGCAGTTTAGAGGGCCCCTATAGCACAGATACGCAGTATTTT
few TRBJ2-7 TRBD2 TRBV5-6 CASSLGSGLAGRFGYEQYF TGTGCCAGCAGCTTGGGATCAGGACTAGCGGGAAGGTTTGGGTACGAGCAGTACTTC
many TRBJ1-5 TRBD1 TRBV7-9 CASSTGGSSQPQHF TGTGCCAGCAGTACAGGGGGAAGTAGTCAGCCCCAGCATTTT
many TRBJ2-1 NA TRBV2 CASSPMSASYNEQFF TGTGCCAGCAGTCCAATGAGCGCTTCCTACAATGAGCAGTTCTTC
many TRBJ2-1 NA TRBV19 CASSRSLSSYNEQFF TGTGCCAGTAGTAGGTCCCTGAGCTCCTACAATGAGCAGTTCTTC
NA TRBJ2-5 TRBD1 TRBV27 CASSFRTGQETQYF TGTGCCAGCAGTTTTAGGACAGGTCAAGAGACCCAGTACTTC